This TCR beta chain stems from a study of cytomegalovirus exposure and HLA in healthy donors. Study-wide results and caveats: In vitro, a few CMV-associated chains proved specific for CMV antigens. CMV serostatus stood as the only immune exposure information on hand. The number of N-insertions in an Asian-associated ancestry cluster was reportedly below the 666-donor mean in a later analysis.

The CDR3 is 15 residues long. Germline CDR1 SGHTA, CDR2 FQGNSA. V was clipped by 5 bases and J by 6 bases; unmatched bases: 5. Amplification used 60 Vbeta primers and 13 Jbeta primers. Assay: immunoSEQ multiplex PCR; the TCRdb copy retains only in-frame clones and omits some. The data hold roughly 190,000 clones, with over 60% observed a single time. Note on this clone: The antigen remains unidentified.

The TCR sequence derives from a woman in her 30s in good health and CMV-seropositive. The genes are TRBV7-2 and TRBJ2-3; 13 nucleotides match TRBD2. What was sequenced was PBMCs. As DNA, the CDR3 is TGTGCCAGCAGCATCACTAGCGGGAGGGCCGATACGCAGTATTTT. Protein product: CASSITSGRADTQYF.